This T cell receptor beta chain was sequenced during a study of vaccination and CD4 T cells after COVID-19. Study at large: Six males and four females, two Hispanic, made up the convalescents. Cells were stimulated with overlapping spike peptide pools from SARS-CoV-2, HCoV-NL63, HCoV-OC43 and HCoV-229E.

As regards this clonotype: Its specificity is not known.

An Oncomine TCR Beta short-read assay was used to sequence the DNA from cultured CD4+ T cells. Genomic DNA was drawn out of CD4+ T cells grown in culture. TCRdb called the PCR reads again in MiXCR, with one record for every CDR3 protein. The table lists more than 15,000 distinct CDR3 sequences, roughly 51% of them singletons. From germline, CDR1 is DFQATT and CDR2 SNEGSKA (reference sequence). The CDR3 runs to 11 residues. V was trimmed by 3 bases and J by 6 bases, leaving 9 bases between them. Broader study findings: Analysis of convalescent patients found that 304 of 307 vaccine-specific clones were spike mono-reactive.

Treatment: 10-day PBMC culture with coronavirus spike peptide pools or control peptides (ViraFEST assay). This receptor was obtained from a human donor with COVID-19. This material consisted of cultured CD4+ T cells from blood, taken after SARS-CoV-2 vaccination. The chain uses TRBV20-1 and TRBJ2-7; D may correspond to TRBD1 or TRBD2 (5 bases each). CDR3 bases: TGCAGTGCTAGTGAGGGGCGCGAGCAGTACTTC. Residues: CSASEGREQYF.